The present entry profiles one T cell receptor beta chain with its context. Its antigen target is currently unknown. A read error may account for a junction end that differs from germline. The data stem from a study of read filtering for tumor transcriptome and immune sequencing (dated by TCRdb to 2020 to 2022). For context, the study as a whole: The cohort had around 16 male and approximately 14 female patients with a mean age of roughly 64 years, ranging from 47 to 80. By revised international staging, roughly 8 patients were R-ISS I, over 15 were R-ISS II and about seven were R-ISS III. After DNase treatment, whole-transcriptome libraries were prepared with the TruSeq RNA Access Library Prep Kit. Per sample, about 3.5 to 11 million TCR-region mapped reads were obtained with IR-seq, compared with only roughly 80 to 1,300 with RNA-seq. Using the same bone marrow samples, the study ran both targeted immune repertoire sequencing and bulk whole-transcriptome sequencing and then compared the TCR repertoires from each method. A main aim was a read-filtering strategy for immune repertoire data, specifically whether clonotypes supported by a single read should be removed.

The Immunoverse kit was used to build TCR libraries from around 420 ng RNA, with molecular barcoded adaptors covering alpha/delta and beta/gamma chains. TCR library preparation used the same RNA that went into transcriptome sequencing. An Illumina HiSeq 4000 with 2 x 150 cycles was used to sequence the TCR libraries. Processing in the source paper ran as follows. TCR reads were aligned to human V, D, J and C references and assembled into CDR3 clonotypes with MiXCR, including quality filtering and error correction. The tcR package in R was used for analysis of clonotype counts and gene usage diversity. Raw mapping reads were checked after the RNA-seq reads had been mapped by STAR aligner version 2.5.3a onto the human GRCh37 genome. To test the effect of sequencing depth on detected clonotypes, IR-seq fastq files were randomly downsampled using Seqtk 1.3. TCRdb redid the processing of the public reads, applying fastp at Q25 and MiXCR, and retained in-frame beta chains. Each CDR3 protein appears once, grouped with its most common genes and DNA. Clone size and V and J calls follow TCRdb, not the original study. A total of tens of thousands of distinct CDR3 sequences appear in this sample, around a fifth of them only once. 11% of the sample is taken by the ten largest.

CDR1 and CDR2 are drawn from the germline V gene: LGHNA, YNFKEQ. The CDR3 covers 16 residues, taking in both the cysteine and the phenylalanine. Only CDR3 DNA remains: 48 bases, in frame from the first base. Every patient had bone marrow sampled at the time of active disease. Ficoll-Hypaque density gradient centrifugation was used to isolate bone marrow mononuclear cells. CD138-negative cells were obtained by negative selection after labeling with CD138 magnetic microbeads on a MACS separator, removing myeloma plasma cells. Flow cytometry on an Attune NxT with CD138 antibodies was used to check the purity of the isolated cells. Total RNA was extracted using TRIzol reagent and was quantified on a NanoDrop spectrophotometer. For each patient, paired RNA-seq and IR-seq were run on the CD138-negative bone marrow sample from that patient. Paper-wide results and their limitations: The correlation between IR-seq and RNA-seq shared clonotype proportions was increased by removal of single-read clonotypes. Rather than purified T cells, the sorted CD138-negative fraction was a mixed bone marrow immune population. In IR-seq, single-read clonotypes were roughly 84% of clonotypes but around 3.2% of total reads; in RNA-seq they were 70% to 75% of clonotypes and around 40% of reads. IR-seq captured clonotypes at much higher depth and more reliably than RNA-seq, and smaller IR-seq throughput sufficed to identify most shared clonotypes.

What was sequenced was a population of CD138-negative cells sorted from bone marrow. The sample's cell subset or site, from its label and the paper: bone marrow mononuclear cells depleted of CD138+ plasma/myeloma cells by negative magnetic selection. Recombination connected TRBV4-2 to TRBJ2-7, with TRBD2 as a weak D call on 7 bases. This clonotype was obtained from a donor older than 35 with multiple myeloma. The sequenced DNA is TGTGCCAGCGGCCAAGTCTGGGGGGGCGAGTTGGGCGAGCAGTACTTC. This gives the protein CASGQVWGGELGEQYF.